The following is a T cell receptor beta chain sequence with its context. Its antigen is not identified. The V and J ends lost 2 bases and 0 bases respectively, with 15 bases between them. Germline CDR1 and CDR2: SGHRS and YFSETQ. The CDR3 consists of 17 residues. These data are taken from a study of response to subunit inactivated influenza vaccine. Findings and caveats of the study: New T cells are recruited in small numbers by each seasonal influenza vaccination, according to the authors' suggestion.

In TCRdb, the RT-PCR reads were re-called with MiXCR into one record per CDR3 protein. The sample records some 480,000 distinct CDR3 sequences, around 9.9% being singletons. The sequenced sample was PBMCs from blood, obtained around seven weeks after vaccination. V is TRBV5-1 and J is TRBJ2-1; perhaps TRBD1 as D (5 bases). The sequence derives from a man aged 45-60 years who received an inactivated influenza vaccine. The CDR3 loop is CASSFLGADLSYNEQFF. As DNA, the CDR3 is TGCGCCAGCAGCTTTTTAGGGGCGGACCTCTCCTACAATGAGCAGTTCTTC.